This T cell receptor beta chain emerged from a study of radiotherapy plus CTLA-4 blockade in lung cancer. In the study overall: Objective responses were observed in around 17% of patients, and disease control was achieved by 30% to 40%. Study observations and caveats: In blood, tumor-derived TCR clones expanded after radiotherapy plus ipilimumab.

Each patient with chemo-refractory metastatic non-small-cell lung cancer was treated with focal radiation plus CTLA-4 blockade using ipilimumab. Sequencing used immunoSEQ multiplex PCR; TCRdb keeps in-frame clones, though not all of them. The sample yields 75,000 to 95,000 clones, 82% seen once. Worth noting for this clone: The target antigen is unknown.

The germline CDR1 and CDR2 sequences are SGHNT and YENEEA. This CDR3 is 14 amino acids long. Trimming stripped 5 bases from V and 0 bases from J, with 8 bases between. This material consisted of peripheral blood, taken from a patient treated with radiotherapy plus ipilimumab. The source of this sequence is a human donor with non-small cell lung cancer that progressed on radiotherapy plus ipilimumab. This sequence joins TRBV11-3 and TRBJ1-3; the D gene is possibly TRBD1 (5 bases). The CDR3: CASSGAGSGNTIYF. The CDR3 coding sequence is TGTGCCAGCAGCGGGGCGGGCTCTGGAAACACCATATATTTT.